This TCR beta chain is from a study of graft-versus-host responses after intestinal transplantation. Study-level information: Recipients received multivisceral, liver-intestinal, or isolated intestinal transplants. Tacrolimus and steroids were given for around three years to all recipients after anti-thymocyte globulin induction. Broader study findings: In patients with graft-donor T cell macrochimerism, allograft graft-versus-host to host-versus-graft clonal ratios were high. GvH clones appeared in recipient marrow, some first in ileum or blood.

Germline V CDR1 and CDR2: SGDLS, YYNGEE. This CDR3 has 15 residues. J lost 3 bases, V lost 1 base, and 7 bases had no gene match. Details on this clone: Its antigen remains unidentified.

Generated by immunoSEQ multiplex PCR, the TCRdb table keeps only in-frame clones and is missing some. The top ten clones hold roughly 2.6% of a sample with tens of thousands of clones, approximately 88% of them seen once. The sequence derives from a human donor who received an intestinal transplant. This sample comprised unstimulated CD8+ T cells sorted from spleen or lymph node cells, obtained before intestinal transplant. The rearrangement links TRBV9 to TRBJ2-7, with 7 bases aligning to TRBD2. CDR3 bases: TGTGCCAGCAGCGTAAGACCGGGAGGCGACTACGAGCAGTACTTC. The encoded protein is CASSVRPGGDYEQYF.